This T cell receptor beta chain was profiled in a study of Graves' ophthalmopathy and Graves' hyperthyroidism. Whole-study results and caveats: A model of 13 signatures distinguished ophthalmopathy from stable hyperthyroidism at roughly 86% sensitivity and 81.08% specificity.

There are 14 residues in the CDR3. Germline lookup yields CDR1 SQVTM and CDR2 ANQGSEA. The authors amplified TCR beta CDR3 regions, and they did so from RNA transcripts for repertoire sequencing. Scientists carried out first-round RT-PCR using HTBI primers and then a second-round multiplex PCR. TCRdb fed the multiplex PCR reads into MiXCR, producing one record per CDR3 protein. The data show about 390,000 distinct CDR3 sequences, over 15% seen once. People with hyperthyroidism were aged 18 to 65 and newly diagnosed, under 2 months' duration. Exclusion covered patients with other autoimmune diseases or uncontrolled infections (as well as pregnancy or lactation). Concerning this clonotype itself: What it binds is not known. One base away lies a much larger clone, so this may be a sequencing read error.

The source is a woman younger than 35 with stable Graves' hyperthyroidism. The specimen sequenced was peripheral blood. This chain connects TRBV29-1 to TRBJ2-5; 7 bases agree with TRBD1. DNA for the CDR3: TGCAGCGTTGAAGATCGAGGGGGCGGAGAGACCGAGTACTTC. Its protein product is CSVEDRGGGETEYF.